A single sample gave rise to the 3 T cell receptor beta chains below, sequenced in a study of blood T cell repertoires in COVID-19. TCRdb's table, derived via immunoSEQ multiplex PCR, lists solely in-frame clones and lacks some. The sample yields 150,000 or so clones, approximately 89% seen once. The material sequenced was peripheral blood. Receptors were obtained from a man aged 50 to 60 with acute or convalescent COVID-19.

The rearrangement links TRBV7-3 to TRBJ1-1, with D possibly matching TRBD1 (5 bases). Trimming stripped 4 bases from V and 4 bases from J, with 7 bases between. The CDR3 loop spans 12 amino acids. Germline CDR1 and CDR2: SGHTA and FQGTGA. CDR3 bases: TGTGCCAGCAGCTCAAGGGGCACTGAAGCTTTCTTT. Its translation is CASSSRGTEAFF.

The V and J genes are TRBV28 and TRBJ1-1; maybe TRBD1 (6 bases). There are 15 residues in the CDR3. Germline V lookup: CDR1 MDHEN, CDR2 SYDVKM. The V end lost 6 bases, the J end lost 9 bases, and 23 bases lay between the germline ends. The CDR3 here is CASSQLRLQGYKAFF. In DNA form, the CDR3 reads TGTGCCAGCAGCCAGCTGAGATTACAGGGTTATAAAGCTTTCTTT.

Remarks on this clone: This sample includes further DNA sequences coding for the same CDR3. The chain couples TRBV29-1 to TRBJ1-1, with a weak D call TRBD1 (6 bases). V lost 6 bases and J lost 1, with 9 bases in between. The CDR3 length is 12 residues. Per the germline V gene, CDR1 is SQVTM and CDR2 is ANQGSEA. The CDR3: CSVSRGNTEAFF. CDR3 nucleotides: TGCAGCGTCTCCAGGGGGAACACTGAAGCTTTCTTT.